The table lists the clone carrying this T cell receptor (beta chain) with a count of one. TCRdb's table, derived via immunoSEQ multiplex PCR, lists solely in-frame clones and lacks some. The sample shows just over 1,000 clones, around 80% of them seen only once. This specimen belongs to a study of PD-1 blockade in mismatch repair-deficient tumors. As for time point: archival surgical resection tumor tissue. The three responders' tumors were archival surgical resection specimens. The receptor was isolated from an adult with mismatch repair-deficient cancer. This material consisted of primary tumor tissue, taken from a patient treated with pembrolizumab.

CDR3 sequence reads: CASSEGTSETDTQYF. CDR3 coding DNA: TGTGCCAGCAGTGAGGGGACTAGCGAAACAGATACGCAGTATTTT. The chain carries TRBV6-4 and TRBJ2-3, with TRBD2 matching over 10 bases. This CDR3 spans 15 amino acids. Germline V gives CDR1 MRHNA, CDR2 SNTAGT. The ends lost 3 bases at V and 3 bases at J; junction bases unmatched: 3.